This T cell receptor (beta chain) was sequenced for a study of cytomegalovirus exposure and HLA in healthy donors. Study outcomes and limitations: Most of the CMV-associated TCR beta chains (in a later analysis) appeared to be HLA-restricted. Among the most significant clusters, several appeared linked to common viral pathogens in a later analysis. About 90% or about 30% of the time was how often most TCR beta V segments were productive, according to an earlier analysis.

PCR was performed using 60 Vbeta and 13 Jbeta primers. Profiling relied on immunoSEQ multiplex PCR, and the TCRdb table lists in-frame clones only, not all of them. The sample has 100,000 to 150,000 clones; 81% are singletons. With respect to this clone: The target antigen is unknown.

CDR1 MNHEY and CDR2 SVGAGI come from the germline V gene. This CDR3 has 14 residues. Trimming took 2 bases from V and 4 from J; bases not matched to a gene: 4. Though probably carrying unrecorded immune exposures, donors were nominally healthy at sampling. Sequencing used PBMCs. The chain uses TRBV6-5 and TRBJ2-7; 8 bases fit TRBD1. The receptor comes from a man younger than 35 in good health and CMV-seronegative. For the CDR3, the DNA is TGTGCCAGCAGTTACCAGGGGGCGGATTACGAGCAGTACTTC. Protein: CASSYQGADYEQYF.